Shown below are 27 T cell receptor beta chains from a single sample sequenced in a study of shared clonotypes between healthy human individuals. Naive CD8 cells lacked CD45RO and underwent positive selection for CCR7, leaving out terminally differentiated effector memory CD45RA+ cells. The protocol was immunoSEQ multiplex PCR, while the TCRdb copy is restricted to in-frame clones and leaves out a portion. The repertoire consists of about 2,200,000 clones, with 85% to 95% occurring once and the leading ten covering approximately 1.7%. The sequencing input was naive CD8+ T cells from PBMCs. The source of these receptors is a man between 18 and 29 years old in good health. Some clones in this sample may be carry-over from other donors' samples.

CDR3 coding DNA: TGTGCCAGCAGCTTCCCCCAGCGGAGCGCGAACACCGGGGAGCTGTTTTTT. This encodes CASSFPQRSANTGELFF. The chain links TRBV7-9 to TRBJ2-2, with a tentative D call TRBD2 (5 bases). The germline V gene encodes CDR1 SEHNR and CDR2 FQNEAQ (reference sequence). V was cut by 3 bases and J by 0 bases, with 14 bases left in between. This CDR3 has 17 residues.

This chain joins TRBV27 and TRBJ1-2; D gene ambiguous. Trimming took 3 bases from V and 5 from J, leaving 10 bases between them. There are 13 residues in the CDR3. From germline, CDR1 is MNHEY and CDR2 SMNVEV (reference sequence). The CDR3 spells CASSFNEGYGYTF. CDR3 nucleotides: TGTGCCAGCAGTTTTAATGAGGGTTATGGCTACACCTTC.

Concerning this clone itself: The sample holds other DNA sequences that translate to the same CDR3. This chain connects TRBV30 to TRBJ1-1; 9 bases match TRBD1. Germline V CDR1 and CDR2: GTSNPN, SVGIG (reference sequence). The CDR3 covers 13 residues. V gave up 8 bases and J gave up 0 bases; unmatched junction bases: 4. The CDR3 DNA is TGTGCCGGTACAGGGGGCCTGAACACTGAAGCTTTCTTT. As protein: CAGTGGLNTEAFF.

The rearrangement links TRBV7-8 to TRBJ2-3, with D unclear. Trimming removed 5 bases at V and 0 bases at J, with 12 bases between. There are 15 residues in the CDR3. The germline CDR1 and CDR2 sequences are SGHVS and FQNEAQ. CDR3 DNA sequence: TGTGCCAGCAGCCCCACATTGGGCAGCACAGATACGCAGTATTTT. Amino acids: CASSPTLGSTDTQYF.

As regards this clone: The sample holds other DNA sequences that translate to the same CDR3. This sequence joins TRBV6-6 and TRBJ1-5, with 7 nucleotides matching TRBD1. Germline CDR1 MNHNY, CDR2 SVGAGI (reference sequence). Trimming took 4 bases from V and 4 from J; bases not matched to a gene: 4. This CDR3 is 14 amino acids long. CDR3 protein: CASSSRQGNQPQHF. In DNA form, the CDR3 reads TGTGCCAGCAGTTCTAGACAGGGTAATCAGCCCCAGCATTTT.

The V and J genes are TRBV7-9 and TRBJ1-1, with D possibly being TRBD1 (5 bases). CDR1 and CDR2 (germline): SEHNR, FQNEAQ (reference sequence). V was cut by 11 bases and J by 4 bases, with 20 bases left in between. The CDR3 is made up of 14 amino acids. The CDR3 region has the DNA TGTGCCTCCCTCGTCGGGGGATCGGGCACTGAAGCTTTCTTT. It translates to CASLVGGSGTEAFF.

The chain joins TRBV6-5 to TRBJ2-3; unclear D gene. Germline CDR1 and CDR2: MNHEY and SVGAGI. Trimming stripped 5 bases from V and 5 bases from J, with 8 bases between. The CDR3 covers 12 residues. The CDR3 protein is CASSLGGDTQYF. CDR3 DNA sequence: TGTGCCAGCAGTCTGGGCGGAGATACGCAGTATTTT.

The chain recombines TRBV7-6 with TRBJ1-2, with D maybe TRBD1 (6 bases). Trimming took off 5 bases at V and 8 bases at J, with 15 bases between the two ends. The CDR3 consists of 13 residues. Looked up from germline, CDR1 is SGHVS and CDR2 is FNYEAQ. In nucleotides, the CDR3 is TGTGCCAGCAGCCCCTCTAGGGGGGTCGGCTACACCTTC. Protein: CASSPSRGVGYTF.

The chain uses TRBV6-5 and TRBJ1-2; possibly TRBD1 for D (6 bases). The CDR3 length is 14 residues. V lost 4 bases and J lost 0, with 9 bases in between. CDR1 and CDR2 from the germline V gene are MNHEY and SVGAGI. Here the CDR3 DNA reads TGTGCCAGCAGTTTACAGGGTTCTAACTATGGCTACACCTTC. Protein product: CASSLQGSNYGYTF.

The chain is built from TRBV5-1 and TRBJ2-1; 7 bases line up with TRBD2. In germline, CDR1 is SGHRS, CDR2 YFSETQ. This CDR3 region has 15 residues. With 4 bases clipped from V and 2 bases from J, the junction kept 6 bases outside the gene matches. DNA for the CDR3: TGCGCCAGCAGCCGACAGCGGGGTCCCTACAATGAGCAGTTCTTC. This sequence encodes CASSRQRGPYNEQFF.

The rearrangement links TRBV27 to TRBJ2-7; D unclear. The CDR3 covers 16 residues. Germline V CDR1 and CDR2: MNHEY, SMNVEV (reference sequence). The V end lost 6 bases, the J end lost 3 bases, and 21 bases lay between the germline ends. The CDR3 DNA is TGTGCCAGCAGCCGCGAGGCAAATAACTTCGGCTACGAGCAGTACTTC. Amino acids: CASSREANNFGYEQYF.

This chain links TRBV28 with TRBJ2-5; D is perhaps TRBD2 (5 bases). Germline loops: CDR1 MDHEN, CDR2 SYDVKM. CDR3 length: 15 residues. CDR3 nucleotides: TGTGCGAGCTCCGAGGGCCGTATCCCCCAAGAGACCCAGTACTTC. It is translated as CASSEGRIPQETQYF.

Note on this clone: The same CDR3 arises from other DNA sequences in this sample as well. The chain links TRBV29-1 to TRBJ2-7; weak D call: TRBD2 (6 bases). The germline gives CDR1 SQVTM, CDR2 ANQGSEA. Trimming removed 2 bases from V and 2 bases from J, with 10 bases in between. The CDR3 sequence is 13 residues long. CDR3 in amino acids: CSVERGTPYEQYF. The CDR3 DNA follows: TGCAGCGTTGAACGGGGGACCCCCTACGAGCAGTACTTC.

This clone was seen just once. This chain uses TRBV5-1 with TRBJ2-6; 7 nucleotides match TRBD1. Trimming took 4 bases from V and 4 from J; bases not matched to a gene: 8. The germline gives CDR1 SGHRS, CDR2 YFSETQ. There are 16 residues in the CDR3. The DNA for the CDR3 is TGCGCCAGCAGCCCTCGGGACAGCACCGGGGCCAACGTCCTGACTTTC. Translation gives CASSPRDSTGANVLTF. Variable domain in full (rest from reference TRBV5-1 and TRBJ2-6): KAGVTQTPRYLIKTRGQQVTLSCSPISGHRSVSWYQQTPGQGLQFLFEYFSETQRNKGNFPGRFSGRQFSNSRSEMNVSTLELGDSALYLCASSPRDSTGANVLTFGAGSRLTVL.

The chain recombines TRBV27 with TRBJ1-5, with TRBD1 identical over 9 bases. The CDR3 runs 14 residues. The germline CDR1 and CDR2 sequences are MNHEY and SMNVEV (reference sequence). The trim removed 5 bases at V and 8 bases at J, leaving 7 bases unmatched. The CDR3 loop reads CASSPGTGSKPQHF. The CDR3 DNA follows: TGTGCCAGCAGTCCGGGGACAGGGAGTAAGCCCCAGCATTTT.

The CDR3 DNA sequence: TGTGCCAGCAGCGCTCGGGACAGGGTGGACGAGCAGTACTTC. Translated: CASSARDRVDEQYF. The rearrangement joins TRBV9 to TRBJ2-7; 9 nucleotides line up with TRBD1. The CDR3 spans 14 residues. The V and J ends lost 3 bases and 5 bases, in that order; junction bases with no gene match: 6. Per the germline V gene, CDR1 is SGDLS and CDR2 is YYNGEE. Full variable domain (rest looked up from reference TRBV9 and TRBJ2-7): DSGVTQTPKHLITATGQRVTLRCSPRSGDLSVYWYQQSLDQGLQFLIQYYNGEERAKGNILERFSAQQFPDLHSELNLSSLELGDSALYFCASSARDRVDEQYFGPGTRLTVT.

The chain combines TRBV7-9 with TRBJ2-7, with 11 bases fitting TRBD2. Unmatched junction bases numbered 10, after V lost 5 bases and J lost 4 bases. Per the germline V gene, CDR1 is SEHNR and CDR2 is FQNEAQ (reference sequence). This CDR3 is built from 16 residues. The chain's CDR3 is CASSQSSTSGSYEQYF. The DNA for the CDR3 is TGTGCCAGCAGCCAATCGTCTACTAGCGGGAGTTACGAGCAGTACTTC.

This chain connects TRBV27 to TRBJ1-5; D uncertain. The CDR3 loop spans 16 amino acids. Per germline, CDR1 MNHEY and CDR2 SMNVEV (reference sequence). V was pared by 4 bases and J by 3 bases, with 16 bases between. The CDR3 reads CASSSLLGIDNQPQHF. The CDR3 DNA is TGTGCCAGCAGTTCCCTATTAGGCATAGACAATCAGCCCCAGCATTTT.

This clone was found once. The chain combines TRBV19 with TRBJ2-3; 9 bases map to TRBD2. V shed 2 bases, J shed 3 bases, and the junction held 12 bases outside the gene matches. The germline V gene encodes CDR1 LNHDA and CDR2 SQIVND (reference sequence). The length of the CDR3 is 18 residues. CDR3 protein: CASSISVLVSGRTDTQYF. The DNA for the CDR3 is TGTGCCAGTAGTATATCCGTTTTAGTGAGCGGGAGGACAGATACGCAGTATTTT.

Details on this clone: Other nucleotide sequences from this sample produce the same CDR3. The V call is TRBV4-1, the J call TRBJ2-7, with D possibly TRBD2 on 6 matching bases. V was shortened by 1 base and J by 3 bases, with 13 bases between the two germline ends. The germline V gene encodes CDR1 MGHRA and CDR2 YSYEKL. The CDR3 has 15 residues. CDR3: CASSQGRSGFYEQYF. CDR3 nucleotide sequence: TGCGCCAGCAGCCAAGGGCGAAGCGGGTTCTACGAGCAGTACTTC.

The chain links TRBV27 to TRBJ2-7; 7 positions agree with TRBD2. Germline trimming cut 5 bases from V and 3 bases from J; bases unmatched to any gene: 13. Germline V gene data show CDR1 as MNHEY and CDR2 as SMNVEV (reference sequence). The CDR3 totals 16 residues. The CDR3 nucleotides read TGTGCCAGCAGTCCAGGTCTGAGCGGGACGCACTACGAGCAGTACTTC. Protein: CASSPGLSGTHYEQYF.

This chain joins TRBV6-5 and TRBJ2-1; D unclear. Germline V CDR1 and CDR2: MNHEY, SVGAGI. Trimming stripped 1 base from V and 0 bases from J, with 10 bases between. This CDR3 has 16 amino acids. The CDR3 region is CASSYFADRSYNEQFF. The DNA of the CDR3 is TGTGCCAGCAGTTACTTTGCGGATCGCTCCTACAATGAGCAGTTCTTC.

This chain links TRBV6-5 with TRBJ1-5; D possibly corresponds to TRBD1 (6 bases). The length of the CDR3 is 14 residues. V lost 4 bases to trimming and J lost 5 bases, with 12 bases between them. Germline CDR1 is MNHEY and CDR2 is SVGAGI. Written as DNA, the CDR3 is TGTGCCAGCAGTTTCCGAGGGGGGGATCAGCCCCAGCATTTT. It translates to CASSFRGGDQPQHF.

The rearrangement joins TRBV28 to TRBJ2-7, with D possibly being TRBD2 (7 bases). Germline V lookup: CDR1 MDHEN, CDR2 SYDVKM. CDR3 length: 15 amino acids. The ends were cut back, 8 bases at V and 2 bases at J, with 19 bases in the middle. The CDR3 DNA follows: TGTGCCAGCTGCTTGCTAGGGGGAGGGACCTACGAGCAGTACTTC. It specifies CASCLLGGGTYEQYF. The complete variable domain, with remaining parts taken from reference TRBV28 and TRBJ2-7, reads DVKVTQSSRYLVKRTGEKVFLECVQDMDHENMFWYRQDPGLGLRLIYFSYDVKMKEKGDIPEGYSVSREKKERFSLILESASTNQTSMYLCASCLLGGGTYEQYFGPGTRLTVT.

CDR3 nucleotides: TGTGCCAGCAGTCCATGGACAGTTGGGTTGGCCGGGGAGCTGTTTTTT. As protein: CASSPWTVGLAGELFF. The chain joins TRBV28 to TRBJ2-2; tentatively, D is TRBD1 (6 bases). The CDR3 totals 16 residues. Germline assignment: CDR1 MDHEN and CDR2 SYDVKM. V was cut by 5 bases and J by 6 bases, with 19 bases left in between.

CDR3 loop: CSVEGLAARSSYNEQFF. CDR3 coding DNA: TGCAGCGTTGAAGGGCTAGCGGCCAGGAGCTCCTACAATGAGCAGTTCTTC. This chain uses TRBV29-1 with TRBJ2-1; 7 bases match TRBD2. Germline CDR1 and CDR2: SQVTM and ANQGSEA. V lost 1 base and J lost 0; bases outside the gene matches: 9. This CDR3 is built from 17 residues.

The rearrangement uses TRBV27 and TRBJ2-1; 12 bases line up with TRBD2. Germline trimming cut 6 bases from V and 3 bases from J; bases unmatched to any gene: 6. Germline V gene sequence: CDR1 MNHEY, CDR2 SMNVEV (reference sequence). This CDR3 contains 16 residues. CDR3 nucleotides: TGTGCCAGCAGCCGACTAGCGGGAGCGGACTACAATGAGCAGTTCTTC. It is translated as CASSRLAGADYNEQFF.